This TCR beta chain emerged from a study of T cell changes during pregnancy in multiple sclerosis. TCRdb's table, derived via immunoSEQ multiplex PCR, lists solely in-frame clones and lacks some. This sample has 95,000 to 110,000 clones, with 85% to 95% found just once. V lost 7 bases and J lost 3; bases outside the gene matches: 4. Germline CDR1 and CDR2: PRHDT and FYEKMQ (reference sequence). This CDR3 comprises 14 residues. The starting material was peripheral blood, obtained in the third trimester of pregnancy. The chain couples TRBV13 to TRBJ1-1; TRBD1 agrees at 11 bases. The sequence derives from a female donor in good health, enrolled as a control in a pregnancy study. For the CDR3, the DNA is TGTGCCAGCACCCGGGACAGGGGGTACACTGAAGCTTTCTTT. This encodes CASTRDRGYTEAFF.